A selection of T cell receptor beta chains follows, all from one sample in a study of shared clonotypes between healthy human individuals. Profiled with immunoSEQ multiplex PCR; TCRdb holds only in-frame clones, not every one. This sample yields more than 1 million clones, of which about four fifths are seen a single time; more than 0.5% belongs to the top ten. Sequenced material: memory CD4+ T cells from PBMCs. These receptor sequences come from a young man in good health. Some clones in this sample may be carry-over from other donors' samples. CDR3s include the opening cysteine and the closing phenylalanine or tryptophan. The D gene is left open where the match is weak. Clone size, where shown, is once, few, many, or a class for clones that have expanded.

J: TRBJ2-5; D: TRBD2; V: TRBV2; size: .; CDR3: CASSGTAGAQETQYF; DNA: TGTGCCAGCAGTGGTACGGCGGGAGCTCAAGAGACCCAGTACTTC
J: TRBJ1-1; D: .; V: TRBV5-1; size: once; CDR3: CASSLRPGQDTEAFF; DNA: TGCGCCAGCAGCTTACGACCAGGGCAGGACACTGAAGCTTTCTTT
J: TRBJ1-2; D: .; V: TRBV5-4; size: .; CDR3: CASSSSGDIYGYTF; DNA: TGTGCCAGCAGCTCCTCCGGGGACATCTATGGCTACACCTTC
J: TRBJ1-4; D: .; V: TRBV6-5; size: many; CDR3: CASSSTLNEKLFF; DNA: TGTGCCAGCAGTTCCACCCTTAATGAAAAACTGTTTTTT
J: TRBJ1-3; D: TRBD1; V: TRBV30; size: .; CDR3: CAWSQGGAGTIYF; DNA: TGTGCCTGGAGTCAGGGGGGTGCCGGCACCATATATTTT
J: TRBJ2-2; D: TRBD2; V: TRBV5-1; size: few; CDR3: CASSWGLAETGELFF; DNA: TGCGCCAGCAGCTGGGGACTAGCGGAGACCGGGGAGCTGTTTTTT
J: TRBJ2-7; D: .; V: TRBV5-4; size: .; CDR3: CASSPRGNPYEQYF; DNA: TGTGCCAGCAGCCCTCGGGGTAATCCCTACGAGCAGTACTTC
J: TRBJ2-7; D: TRBD1; V: TRBV5-1; size: .; CDR3: CASSESPGTERRYF; DNA: TGCGCCAGCAGCGAAAGTCCCGGGACAGAAAGGAGGTACTTC
J: TRBJ1-1; D: .; V: TRBV30; size: .; CDR3: CAWNIVNTEAFF; DNA: TGTGCCTGGAACATAGTGAACACTGAAGCTTTCTTT
J: TRBJ2-1; D: .; V: TRBV7-3; size: .; CDR3: CASSLLPGVNEQFF; DNA: TGTGCCAGCAGCTTATTACCAGGGGTCAATGAGCAGTTCTTC
J: TRBJ2-5; D: TRBD2; V: TRBV7-2; size: .; CDR3: CASRETSGIETQYF; DNA: TGTGCCAGCCGCGAAACTAGCGGGATAGAGACCCAGTACTTC
J: TRBJ2-1; D: TRBD2; V: TRBV28; size: few; CDR3: CASSLLAGINEQFF; DNA: TGTGCCAGCAGTTTACTAGCGGGAATAAATGAGCAGTTCTTC
J: TRBJ2-2; D: .; V: TRBV11-2; size: .; CDR3: CASSLDPRVNGELFF; DNA: TGTGCCAGCAGCTTAGATCCCAGGGTCAACGGGGAGCTGTTTTTT
J: TRBJ1-2; D: TRBD1; V: TRBV10-3; size: .; CDR3: CAIRETGGDYGYTF; DNA: TGTGCCATCAGAGAGACAGGGGGCGACTATGGCTACACCTTC
J: TRBJ2-7; D: .; V: TRBV7-2; size: .; CDR3: CASSLAPEGGQYF; DNA: TGTGCCAGCAGCTTAGCGCCCGAGGGAGGGCAGTACTTC
J: TRBJ2-5; D: TRBD2; V: TRBV7-8; size: many; CDR3: CASRATSGRVETQYF; DNA: TGTGCCAGCAGGGCGACTAGCGGGAGGGTGGAGACCCAGTACTTC
J: TRBJ2-5; D: .; V: TRBV5-4; size: once; CDR3: CASSLGSGVRKTQYF; DNA: TGTGCCAGCAGCTTAGGTTCTGGGGTACGAAAGACCCAGTACTTC